This T cell receptor (beta chain) is from a study of T cells in Graves' hyperthyroidism and ophthalmopathy. Exclusion criteria comprised uncontrolled infection, other autoimmune disease, pregnancy or lactation. Broader study findings: Within blood appeared most thyroid clonotypes that had expanded above 0.001.

Amplification of TCR beta CDR3 regions was performed using RNA transcripts as template. A first-round RT-PCR of the TCR CDR3 used the HTBI primer set. TCRdb recomputed calls from the multiplex PCR reads with MiXCR, one row per CDR3 protein. The sample carries a few hundred thousand distinct CDR3 sequences, approximately 23% recorded once. There are a few counts of this clonotype. Its antigen is not known. The sequence was obtained from a woman in her sixties or seventies with Graves' ophthalmopathy. The material sequenced was blood.

CDR3 sequence: CSAPRPGPGLAGYEQFF. The CDR3 nucleotides read TGCAGTGCCCCACGACCCGGTCCGGGACTAGCGGGATATGAGCAGTTCTTC. The chain carries TRBV20-1 and TRBJ2-1; 13 bases match TRBD2. Trimming at V came to 6 bases and at J to 8 bases, leaving 16 bases not matched to a gene. Looked up from germline, CDR1 is DFQATT and CDR2 is SNEGSKA (reference sequence). This CDR3 spans 17 amino acids.